The rows below give T cell receptor beta chains drawn from one sample of a study of OX40 agonist ivuxolimab in advanced cancers. TCRdb's copy holds only in-frame clones and misses some; the assay was immunoSEQ multiplex PCR. This sample carries 78,000 or so clones, more than 85% of them seen once, and the ten largest clones take 0.4% to 0.5%. Sequences were derived from CD4+ or CD8+ T cells sorted from blood, sampled in a trial of the OX40 agonist ivuxolimab. The receptors here all came from an adult with an advanced solid tumor such as melanoma, head and neck, liver or kidney cancer. Both conserved end residues are part of each CDR3. A D gene is named only where the DNA matches it firmly. Clone size is shown for a subset of rows, as once, few, many or a class of expanded clone.

V	length	D	J	size	CDR3	DNA
TRBV10-1	13	-	TRBJ1-3	-	CASSASSGNTIYF	TGCGCCAGCAGTGCGAGCTCTGGAAACACCATATATTTT
TRBV6-5	14	-	TRBJ1-1	-	CASSRTVRNTEAFF	TGTGCCAGCAGTCGGACGGTAAGGAACACTGAAGCTTTCTTT
TRBV6-5	15	TRBD1	TRBJ2-7	-	CASAISRDSHYEQYF	TGTGCCAGCGCAATATCCCGGGACAGCCACTACGAGCAGTACTTC
TRBV15	15	-	TRBJ1-5	-	CATSRDRVRNQPQHF	TGTGCCACCAGCAGAGACAGGGTTAGGAATCAGCCCCAGCATTTT
TRBV7-2	17	TRBD2	TRBJ2-5	-	CASSLADGSGRLKTQYF	TGTGCCAGCAGCTTAGCAGATGGTAGCGGGAGACTAAAGACCCAGTACTTC
TRBV7-2	16	TRBD2	TRBJ2-3	-	CASSSRPSGLTDTQYF	TGTGCCAGCAGCTCTCGTCCTAGCGGTCTCACAGATACGCAGTATTTT
TRBV15	18	-	TRBJ1-5	-	CATSRDEGPFQYYQPQHF	TGTGCCACCAGCAGAGATGAGGGACCCTTTCAATATTATCAGCCCCAGCATTTT
TRBV7-9	14	-	TRBJ1-1	-	CASSIQGVGTEAFF	TGTGCCAGCAGCATCCAGGGCGTCGGCACTGAAGCTTTCTTT
TRBV6-5	12	-	TRBJ1-5	-	CASSLDNQPQHF	TGTGCCAGCAGTTTAGACAATCAGCCCCAGCATTTT
TRBV6-1	15	-	TRBJ1-4	-	CASSELGFVMEKLFF	TGTGCCAGCAGTGAATTAGGATTCGTGATGGAAAAACTGTTTTTT
TRBV19	14	-	TRBJ2-5	-	CASSITTSSETQYF	TGTGCCAGTAGTATCACGACTAGTAGCGAGACCCAGTACTTC
TRBV18	13	-	TRBJ1-2	-	CASSPDSNYGYTF	TGTGCCAGCTCCCCTGACAGCAACTATGGCTACACCTTC
TRBV7-9	15	TRBD1	TRBJ2-3	-	CASSTDRGSRDTQYF	TGTGCCAGCAGCACCGACAGGGGAAGTAGAGATACGCAGTATTTT
TRBV2	14	-	TRBJ1-2	-	CASSVEGVNYGYTF	TGTGCCAGCAGTGTCGAGGGCGTGAACTATGGCTACACCTTC
TRBV7-2	16	TRBD2	TRBJ2-5	-	CASSLRASGSGGTQYF	TGTGCCAGCAGCTTAAGGGCTAGCGGGAGTGGTGGGACCCAGTACTTC
TRBV5-5	18	-	TRBJ2-6	-	CASSLDPPAAAGANVLTF	TGTGCCAGCAGCCTGGACCCCCCTGCGGCAGCTGGGGCCAACGTCCTGACTTTC
TRBV5-6	13	-	TRBJ2-7	-	CASSLYGGYEQYF	TGTGCCAGCAGCTTGTATGGGGGGTACGAGCAGTACTTC
TRBV9	14	-	TRBJ1-2	-	CASSVGAENYGYTF	TGTGCCAGCAGCGTAGGGGCAGAGAACTATGGCTACACCTTC
TRBV9	13	TRBD2	TRBJ2-5	-	CASSTRGVETQYF	TGTGCCAGCAGCACACGGGGGGTTGAGACCCAGTACTTC
TRBV28	12	TRBD1	TRBJ2-3	few	CASSLGQGRKYF	TGTGCCAGCAGTTTAGGACAGGGGCGCAAGTATTTT
TRBV6-1	9	TRBD2	TRBJ2-1	few	CATGGGQFF	TGTGCCACTGGGGGGGGGCAGTTCTTC
TRBV5-6	15	-	TRBJ1-1	-	CASSSNPGVNTEAFF	TGTGCCAGCAGCTCCAACCCGGGGGTGAACACTGAAGCTTTCTTT
TRBV27	14	-	TRBJ2-1	-	CASSSRLRDNEQFF	TGTGCCAGCAGTTCCCGGCTACGGGACAATGAGCAGTTCTTC
TRBV27	17	TRBD1	TRBJ1-2	few	CASSFTHPGQGHNGYTF	TGTGCCAGCAGTTTCACCCATCCCGGACAGGGGCATAATGGCTACACCTTC
TRBV6-1	14	-	TRBJ2-1	-	CASSEGGVAQGQFF	TGTGCCAGCAGTGAAGGGGGGGTGGCTCAGGGGCAGTTCTTC
TRBV11-2	14	TRBD1	TRBJ2-7	-	CASSPEQGRYEQYF	TGTGCCAGCAGCCCAGAACAGGGGCGCTACGAGCAGTACTTC
TRBV20-1	11	-	TRBJ2-5	-	CSAWGVETQYF	TGCAGTGCCTGGGGGGTTGAGACCCAGTACTTC
TRBV6-5	15	TRBD1	TRBJ1-3	once	CASKGLGTGGNTIYF	TGTGCCAGCAAGGGGCTTGGGACAGGCGGAAACACCATATATTTT
TRBV10-3	17	TRBD1	TRBJ1-4	-	CAISESKPGQVNEKLFF	TGTGCCATCAGTGAGTCCAAACCGGGACAGGTTAATGAAAAACTGTTTTTT
TRBV9	16	TRBD2	TRBJ2-2	-	CASSVVSSGVTGELFF	TGTGCCAGCAGCGTAGTTTCTAGCGGTGTCACCGGGGAGCTGTTTTTT
TRBV6-6	15	-	TRBJ1-2	-	CASSYSSVGNYGYTF	TGTGCCAGCAGTTACTCTAGTGTCGGAAACTATGGCTACACCTTC
TRBV5-6	14	-	TRBJ1-2	-	CASSAPGRNYGYTF	TGTGCCAGCAGCGCACCGGGACGGAACTATGGCTACACCTTC
TRBV5-1	17	TRBD2	TRBJ2-3	-	CASSLGLAVIGTDTQYF	TGCGCCAGCAGCTTGGGCCTAGCGGTAATAGGCACAGATACGCAGTATTTT
TRBV18	15	TRBD2	TRBJ2-1	few	CASSPMTSTYNEQFF	TGTGCCAGCTCACCAATGACTAGCACCTACAATGAGCAGTTCTTC
TRBV12-5	18	-	TRBJ1-2	-	CASGLVHGAGALNYGYTF	TGTGCTAGTGGTTTGGTACACGGGGCAGGGGCCCTTAACTATGGCTACACCTTC
TRBV5-1	14	TRBD2	TRBJ2-7	-	CASSLTSGTGEQYF	TGCGCCAGCAGCTTGACTAGCGGGACAGGCGAGCAGTACTTC
TRBV18	14	TRBD1	TRBJ2-7	-	CASSRGQATYEQYF	TGTGCCAGCTCGCGGGGACAGGCCACCTACGAGCAGTACTTC
TRBV29-1	13	-	TRBJ2-1	-	CSVELRYQTLQFF	TGCAGCGTTGAACTGAGGTATCAAACCCTACAGTTCTTC
TRBV15	13	-	TRBJ2-7	-	CATSSIQFYEQYF	TGTGCCACCAGCAGTATACAGTTCTACGAGCAGTACTTC
TRBV4-1	15	-	TRBJ1-5	-	CASSQAQAGNQPQHF	TGCGCCAGCAGCCAAGCACAAGCTGGTAATCAGCCCCAGCATTTT
TRBV7-7	14	-	TRBJ2-3	-	CASSRQGGADTQYF	TGTGCCAGCAGCCGACAGGGAGGGGCAGATACGCAGTATTTT
TRBV30	15	-	TRBJ2-1	once	CDGDPLSVLYNEQFF	TGTGACGGGGACCCACTTAGCGTACTCTACAATGAGCAGTTCTTC
TRBV10-3	18	TRBD2	TRBJ2-3	-	CAISVGLAGARSTDTQYF	TGTGCCATCAGTGTAGGTCTAGCGGGAGCGCGCAGCACAGATACGCAGTATTTT
TRBV9	13	-	TRBJ2-3	-	CASSPPGTDTQYF	TGTGCCAGCAGCCCCCCGGGGACAGATACGCAGTATTTT
TRBV27	13	-	TRBJ2-5	once	CASSGQRSETQYF	TGTGCCAGCAGTGGGCAGCGGTCTGAGACCCAGTACTTC
TRBV7-8	15	-	TRBJ2-7	-	CASSLKRTEIYEQYF	TGTGCCAGCAGCTTAAAGCGTACAGAAATCTACGAGCAGTACTTC
TRBV4-3	13	-	TRBJ1-2	few	CASSQYGGEGYTF	TGCGCCAGCAGCCAATATGGGGGCGAAGGCTACACCTTC
TRBV11-2	16	-	TRBJ1-2	-	CASSLGRHVPFSGYTF	TGTGCCAGCAGCTTAGGGCGGCACGTACCTTTTAGTGGCTACACCTTC
TRBV5-1	15	TRBD1	TRBJ2-2	-	CASSLRQGPTGELFF	TGCGCCAGCAGCCTAAGACAGGGACCCACCGGGGAGCTGTTTTTT
TRBV6-1	13	-	TRBJ1-1	-	CASSRTGNTEAFF	TGTGCCAGCAGCCGGACGGGAAACACTGAAGCTTTCTTT
TRBV5-1	16	-	TRBJ2-6	-	CASSSRYNSGANVLTF	TGCGCCAGCAGCTCCCGATACAACTCTGGGGCCAACGTCCTGACTTTC